These 6 T cell receptor beta chains came from one sample sequenced in a study of Graves' ophthalmopathy and Graves' hyperthyroidism. RNA transcripts provided the template for amplifying TCR beta CDR3 regions. Second-round multiplex PCR followed a first-round RT-PCR using HTBI primers. TCRdb analysed the multiplex PCR reads with MiXCR anew, one entry per CDR3 protein. The sample has about 1.1 million distinct CDR3 sequences, approximately 35% seen once. The specimen sequenced was peripheral blood or thyroid tissue (not recorded which). The source is an adult man with Graves' hyperthyroidism.

On this clonotype: A much larger clone lies a single base off, so this may be a read error. This chain connects TRBV10-3 to TRBJ2-7, with TRBD2 matching 9 bases. The CDR3 length is 14 residues. The germline V gene encodes CDR1 ENHRY and CDR2 SYGVKD. V lost 6 bases, J lost 2 bases, and 5 bases stayed unmatched. The CDR3 sequence: CAIRRSGGTYEQYF. The CDR3 bases are TGTGCCATCAGGAGGAGCGGGGGGACCTACGAGCAGTACTTC.

This chain links TRBV19 with TRBJ2-7, with 11 positions matching TRBD2. CDR3 length: 19 amino acids. The trim removed 5 bases at V and 2 bases at J, leaving 17 bases unmatched. CDR1 is LNHDA, CDR2 SQIVND, per germline (reference sequence). In DNA, the CDR3 is TGTGCCAGTAGTTCACGGACAGGCTTTACTAGCGGGAGACCCTACGAGCAGTACTTC. Translating gives CASSSRTGFTSGRPYEQYF. The full variable domain, with the rest looked up from reference TRBV19 and TRBJ2-7, is DGGITQSPKYLFRKEGQNVTLSCEQNLNHDAMYWYRQDPGQGLRLIYYSQIVNDFQKGDIAEGYSVSREKKESFPLTVTSAQKNPTAFYLCASSSRTGFTSGRPYEQYFGPGTRLTVT.

CDR3 residues: CASQGAYTEAFF. The CDR3 DNA is TGTGCCAGCCAGGGGGCGTACACTGAAGCTTTCTTT. V is TRBV6-2 or TRBV6-3 and J is TRBJ1-1, with 8 bases fitting TRBD1. Germline V gives CDR1 MNHEY, CDR2 SVGEGT. Trimming removed 8 bases from V and 3 bases from J; junction bases left unmatched: 2. This CDR3 is built from 12 residues.

This clonotype was detected many times. This chain connects TRBV29-1 to TRBJ1-4; D gene ambiguous. The CDR3 totals 13 residues. Germline assignment: CDR1 SQVTM and CDR2 ANQGSEA. The germline V and J ends were trimmed by 7 bases and 6 bases, with 15 bases remaining between them. CDR3 coding DNA: TGCAGCGGTCTAGGTGGGGAAGATGAAAAACTGTTTTTT. As protein: CSGLGGEDEKLFF. The whole variable domain, remainder taken from reference TRBV29-1 and TRBJ1-4, is SAVISQKPSRDICQRGTSLTIQCQVDSQVTMMFWYRQQPGQSLTLIATANQGSEATYESGFVIDKFPISRPNLTFSTLTVSNMSPEDSSIYLCSGLGGEDEKLFFGSGTQLSVL.

The V and J genes are TRBV4-2 and TRBJ2-7; tentative D call: TRBD2 (6 bases). The CDR3 length is 17 residues. V was shortened by 0 bases and J by 2 bases, with 17 bases between the two germline ends. Germline values: CDR1 LGHNA, CDR2 YNFKEQ. The CDR3 sequence is CASSQDGLSGYPYEQYF. CDR3 nucleotide sequence: TGTGCCAGCAGCCAAGATGGCCTTAGCGGTTACCCCTACGAGCAGTACTTC.

This clonotype was picked up many times. This rearrangement joins TRBV25-1 to TRBJ1-4; TRBD1 agrees at 8 bases. Germline-derived CDR1 and CDR2 are MGHDK and SYGVNS. The CDR3 extends over 15 amino acids. Trimming removed 4 bases from V and 6 bases from J; junction bases left unmatched: 7. The chain's CDR3 is CASSGDRSYDEKLFF. As DNA, the CDR3 is TGTGCCAGCAGTGGGGACAGGTCCTACGATGAAAAACTGTTTTTT.